This T cell receptor (beta chain) was documented in a study of T cell responses to AZD1222 COVID-19 vaccine. Study-level points and caveats: Spike-specific TCR depth and breadth grew after two AZD1222 doses. Donors skewed white British and female; clonal diversity was possibly underestimated.

Second-dose intervals near 4 or 12 weeks were combined. CDR1 ENHRY and CDR2 SYGVKD come from the germline V gene. With V trimmed by 2 bases and J by 4 bases, 8 bases remained unmatched. There are 18 residues in the CDR3. This table comes from immunoSEQ multiplex PCR, and its TCRdb copy is limited to in-frame clones, with some not included. The sample has around 160,000 clones, approximately 90% seen once. For this clone: Its antigen remains unidentified.

The rearrangement joins TRBV10-3 to TRBJ2-3, with TRBD2 identical over 14 bases. The receptor was isolated from an adult who received the AZD1222 COVID-19 vaccine. The material was peripheral blood, obtained 28 days after the second AZD1222 dose. This chain's CDR3 is CAISEGTSGSGYPDTQYF. CDR3 sequence (DNA): TGTGCCATCAGTGAGGGGACTAGCGGGAGTGGCTACCCAGATACGCAGTATTTT.